This is a list of T cell receptor beta chains from one sample in a study of cytomegalovirus exposure and HLA in healthy donors. Clones were read by immunoSEQ multiplex PCR, and TCRdb kept only the in-frame ones, dropping some. The sample consists of around 39,000 clones, 77% of them appearing once. Sequencing was done on a sample of PBMCs. Receptors were obtained from a young man in good health and CMV-seronegative. Each CDR3 is given with its conserved first and last residue. A D gene is named only where the DNA matches it firmly. Some rows have no size entry. The others give once, few or many, or a class for an expanded clone.

v_gene	d_gene	j_gene	abundance	CDR3aa	CDR3nt
TRBV6-5	TRBD1	TRBJ1-6	NA	CASSYTGELVALHF	TGTGCCAGCAGTTACACAGGGGAGTTAGTGGCCCTCCACTTT
TRBV6-5	TRBD2	TRBJ2-1	NA	CASSRTSADNEQFF	TGTGCCAGCAGCAGGACTAGCGCGGACAATGAGCAGTTCTTC
TRBV25-1	NA	TRBJ1-2	few	CASSEPRYGYTF	TGTGCCAGCAGTGAACCGAGGTATGGCTACACCTTC
TRBV30	NA	TRBJ1-2	few	CAGQNYGYTF	TGTGCTGGTCAGAACTATGGCTACACCTTC
TRBV9	NA	TRBJ2-7	NA	CASSDDGTSAYEQYF	TGTGCCAGCAGCGACGACGGGACTTCAGCCTACGAGCAGTACTTC
TRBV7-3	TRBD1	TRBJ2-3	few	CASSSQGAGDTQYF	TGTGCCAGCAGCTCGCAGGGGGCTGGAGATACGCAGTATTTT
TRBV19	NA	TRBJ1-5	NA	CASSIGAGGVYGQPQHF	TGTGCCAGTAGTATTGGGGCGGGGGGGGTGTATGGTCAGCCCCAGCATTTT
TRBV5-1	NA	TRBJ2-3	NA	CASSLGRADTQYF	TGCGCCAGCAGCTTGGGGAGGGCAGATACGCAGTATTTT
TRBV4-2	TRBD1	TRBJ2-6	medium-sized	CASSPDRGSGANVLTF	TGTGCCAGCAGCCCGGACAGGGGGTCTGGGGCCAACGTCCTGACTTTC
TRBV29-1	NA	TRBJ1-1	few	CSARGDTEAFF	TGCAGCGCCCGGGGGGACACTGAAGCTTTCTTT
TRBV19	NA	TRBJ2-7	NA	CASSTHLEPTYEQYF	TGTGCCAGTAGTACCCACCTGGAGCCTACCTACGAGCAGTACTTC
TRBV12-2	NA	TRBJ1-1	NA	CASRLGTGGTEAFF	TGTGCAAGTCGCTTAGGGACAGGGGGCACTGAAGCTTTCTTT
TRBV5-1	TRBD1	TRBJ2-7	NA	CASSQTGGFYEQYF	TGCGCCAGCAGCCAGACAGGGGGATTTTACGAGCAGTACTTC
TRBV5-1	TRBD2	TRBJ2-3	NA	CASSLSGGRLDTQYF	TGCGCCAGCAGCTTGTCGGGAGGCCGTTTAGATACGCAGTATTTT
TRBV28	NA	TRBJ1-5	NA	CASSFPDQPQHF	TGTGCCAGCAGTTTTCCCGATCAGCCCCAGCATTTT
TRBV6-6	NA	TRBJ2-7	NA	CASSYPASVGYEQYF	TGTGCCAGCAGTTACCCGGCTAGCGTGGGCTACGAGCAGTACTTC
TRBV6-5	NA	TRBJ1-5	NA	CASSPGVGNQPQHF	TGTGCCAGCAGTCCGGGGGTTGGCAATCAGCCCCAGCATTTT
TRBV11-2	TRBD2	TRBJ2-1	NA	CASSLGGSYEQFF	TGTGCCAGCAGCTTAGGCGGGAGCTATGAGCAGTTCTTC
TRBV4-1	TRBD2	TRBJ2-1	NA	CASSQDGTSGAYNEQFF	TGCGCCAGCAGCCAAGATGGAACTAGCGGAGCCTACAATGAGCAGTTCTTC
TRBV7-2	TRBD2	TRBJ2-7	NA	CASSLSLAGGYEQYF	TGTGCCAGCAGCTTAAGTCTAGCGGGGGGCTACGAGCAGTACTTC
TRBV19	TRBD1	TRBJ1-5	NA	CASSIGGQGGKPQHF	TGTGCCAGTAGTATAGGAGGACAGGGCGGGAAGCCCCAGCATTTT
TRBV28	TRBD2	TRBJ2-5	once	CASSLSPYFGGGSGEQYF	TGTGCCAGCAGCCTATCCCCCTATTTCGGGGGAGGGTCGGGAGAGCAGTACTTC
TRBV7-2	TRBD2	TRBJ2-5	NA	CASSLVGLAEQETQYF	TGTGCCAGCAGCTTAGTGGGACTAGCGGAACAAGAGACCCAGTACTTC
TRBV15	NA	TRBJ2-2	NA	CATSRSTTNTGELFF	TGTGCCACCAGCAGAAGCACCACGAACACCGGGGAGCTGTTTTTT
TRBV19	TRBD1	TRBJ2-3	NA	CASSPRGHTDTQYF	TGTGCCAGTAGTCCCAGGGGGCACACAGATACGCAGTATTTT
TRBV7-2	TRBD1	TRBJ2-7	NA	CASSNRDRHYEQYF	TGTGCCAGCAGCAACCGGGACAGACACTACGAGCAGTACTTC
TRBV11-3	NA	TRBJ1-1	NA	CASSLDKNTEAFF	TGTGCCAGCAGCTTAGACAAGAACACTGAAGCTTTCTTT
TRBV30	NA	TRBJ1-2	once	CAWSPSDSFIYGYTF	TGTGCCTGGAGTCCATCGGACAGCTTTATCTATGGCTACACCTTC
TRBV9	TRBD1	TRBJ2-6	once	CASSVRLQGAGANVLTF	TGTGCCAGCAGCGTAAGATTACAGGGGGCTGGGGCCAACGTCCTGACTTTC
TRBV15	TRBD1	TRBJ1-2	NA	CATSRARTGAYGYTF	TGTGCCACCAGCAGAGCTAGGACAGGGGCCTATGGCTACACCTTC
TRBV5-1	TRBD1	TRBJ1-6	NA	CASVPPGTGGRDSPLHF	TGCGCCAGCGTACCACCGGGCACAGGGGGCAGGGATTCACCCCTCCACTTT
TRBV25-1	TRBD1	TRBJ1-3	NA	CASSESTGSGNTIYF	TGTGCCAGCAGTGAGTCGACAGGGTCTGGAAACACCATATATTTT
TRBV30	NA	TRBJ1-1	NA	CAWRYSLNTEAFF	TGTGCCTGGAGGTATAGCTTGAACACTGAAGCTTTCTTT
TRBV6-4	NA	TRBJ2-1	NA	CASSAGSGYNEQFF	TGTGCCAGCAGTGCGGGGTCAGGCTACAATGAGCAGTTCTTC
TRBV10-2	TRBD2	TRBJ2-7	NA	CAGAREREALEQYF	TGCGCCGGAGCCCGGGAGCGGGAGGCCCTCGAGCAGTACTTC
TRBV18	TRBD2	TRBJ2-7	NA	CASSRTSDYEQYF	TGTGCCAGCTCACGGACTAGTGACTACGAGCAGTACTTC
TRBV12-5	NA	TRBJ1-2	NA	CASGQSRDYGYTF	TGTGCTAGTGGCCAATCCAGGGATTATGGCTACACCTTC
TRBV5-1	NA	TRBJ1-2	once	CASSLDSYGYTF	TGCGCCAGCAGCTTGGACAGCTATGGCTACACCTTC
TRBV4-2	NA	TRBJ2-7	NA	CASSQGGGESSYEQYF	TGTGCCAGCAGCCAAGGTGGCGGGGAGAGCTCCTACGAGCAGTACTTC
TRBV2	TRBD1	TRBJ2-1	NA	CASSEGQGAKFF	TGTGCCAGCAGTGAGGGACAGGGGGCAAAGTTCTTC
TRBV11-2	TRBD2	TRBJ2-1	NA	CASSLRSPGLAAFYNEQFF	TGTGCCAGCAGCTTAAGGTCCCCGGGACTAGCGGCGTTCTACAATGAGCAGTTCTTC
TRBV7-2	TRBD2	TRBJ2-7	NA	CASSSDTSASSYEQYF	TGTGCCAGCAGCTCGGATACTAGCGCCAGCTCCTACGAGCAGTACTTC
TRBV4-3	TRBD2	TRBJ2-2	once	CASSFSGRITGELFF	TGCGCCAGCAGCTTTAGCGGGAGGATAACCGGGGAGCTGTTTTTT
TRBV6-5	TRBD2	TRBJ2-7	NA	CASSPSSGRYEQYF	TGTGCCAGCAGTCCCTCTAGCGGGAGGTACGAGCAGTACTTC
TRBV13	NA	TRBJ1-4	NA	CASRLRGATNEKLFF	TGTGCCAGCAGATTGCGGGGGGCAACTAATGAAAAACTGTTTTTT
TRBV5-4	NA	TRBJ2-5	NA	CASSFGGRSTGEETQYF	TGTGCCAGCAGTTTTGGGGGCAGATCTACCGGCGAAGAGACCCAGTACTTC
TRBV7-2	TRBD2	TRBJ2-3	NA	CASSPGTVAGYGRDTQYF	TGTGCCAGCAGCCCTGGGACGGTAGCGGGTTACGGCAGGGATACGCAGTATTTT
TRBV10-3	NA	TRBJ2-7	NA	CAISSSTSYEQYF	TGTGCCATCAGTTCATCGACTAGCTACGAGCAGTACTTC
TRBV5-1	TRBD2	TRBJ2-1	NA	CASSLRGGSSYNEQFF	TGCGCCAGCAGCTTGAGAGGCGGGAGCTCCTACAATGAGCAGTTCTTC